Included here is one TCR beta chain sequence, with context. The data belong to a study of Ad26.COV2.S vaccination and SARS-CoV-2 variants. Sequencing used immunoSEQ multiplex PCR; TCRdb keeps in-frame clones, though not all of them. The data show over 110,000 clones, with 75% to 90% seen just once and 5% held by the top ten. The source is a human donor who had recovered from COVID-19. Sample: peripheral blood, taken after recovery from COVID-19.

CDR3 in DNA: TGTGCCACCAGTGATTTGCAATACGATGGCTACACCTTC. It specifies CATSDLQYDGYTF. V is TRBV24-1 and J is TRBJ1-2; D is unresolved. V lost 0 bases, J lost 6 bases, and 7 bases lay in between. The CDR3 runs 13 residues. Looked up from germline, CDR1 is KGHDR and CDR2 is SFDVKD.